This TCR delta chain derives from a study of Vδ1+ human thymocytes. There are a few counts of this clone. Antigen specificity is unknown. Trimming took 2 bases from V and 2 from J; bases not matched to a gene: 15. Germline V lookup: CDR1 TSWWSYY, CDR2 QGS. The CDR3 runs to 19 residues. Extracted RNA was reverse transcribed into cDNA. Multiplex PCR used pooled V-gene forward primers and a constant-region reverse primer to amplify CDR3s. TCRdb re-identified clones in the multiplex PCR reads via CATT. The repertoire consists of over 65,000 delta-chain clones, with about 38% occurring once and the leading ten covering under 0.3%. General observations from the study: Unlike peripheral blood Vdelta1+ controls, thymic delta-chain sequences included roughly 22% Vdelta2 and few Vdelta3. In the thymus, TRG and TRD repertoires looked highly polyclonal with Gaussian CDR3 lengths.

This sequence joins TRDV1 and TRDJ1, with 9 bases fitting TRDD3. The source of this sequence is a boy younger than two who had congenital heart surgery. The sample taken for sequencing was Vdelta1+ gamma-delta thymocytes from the thymus. Subset defined: FACS-sorted CD3+ TCRalphabeta- TCRVdelta1+ TCRVdelta2- thymocytes. This chain's CDR3 is CALGETPTGGLLGTDKLIF. In DNA form, the CDR3 reads TGTGCTCTTGGGGAAACCCCGACTGGGGGACTCCTAGGGACCGATAAACTCATCTTT.